This paragraph covers one TCR beta chain sequence. The sample comes from a study of glioma-infiltrating T cells after dendritic cell vaccination. Time point reported: after dendritic cell vaccination, including at tumor progression/relapse. Patients had residual fresh-frozen tumor tissue and more than two years of survival data. TCRB CDR3 was amplified from 2 ug genomic DNA or less. Sequencing used immunoSEQ multiplex PCR; TCRdb keeps in-frame clones, though not all of them. In the table there are 99,000 or so clones, around 80% of which are singletons. This CDR3 has 13 amino acids. Per the germline V gene, CDR1 is SGHTS and CDR2 is YDEGEE. With 5 bases clipped from V and 4 bases from J, the junction kept 2 bases outside the gene matches.

The clonotype originates from a human donor with glioblastoma. V usage is TRBV5-8 and J usage is TRBJ2-7, with 11 bases lining up with TRBD1. The sample here was blood, taken after dendritic cell vaccination. CDR3 sequence reads: CASSRDRGYEQYF. The CDR3 DNA reads TGTGCCAGCAGTCGGGACAGGGGGTACGAGCAGTACTTC.